The clone carrying this TCR beta chain was seen more than once but under ten times. Antigen unknown. The sample comes from a study of a mutant IDH1 vaccine in newly diagnosed glioma. Study observations and caveats: Top-clonotype changes in peripheral T cells seemed unrelated to pseudoprogression.

The method was immunoSEQ multiplex PCR; TCRdb's version includes in-frame clones alone and lacks a portion of them. Of roughly 74,000 clones listed, more than 80% were seen once; the top ten hold roughly 0.74%. The time point here: week 23, last vaccination. A single vaccine dose contained 300 ug of mutant IDH1 20-mer peptide, and topical imiquimod was used with it. Per the germline V gene, CDR1 is SGHTA and CDR2 is FQGTGA. Trimming left V 1 base short and J 0 bases short, with 4 bases between. The CDR3 is 13 residues long. This TCR was recovered from a woman aged 50 to 60 with glioma. The chain joins TRBV7-3 to TRBJ2-7; no clear D. This sample comprised PBMCs, obtained from a glioma patient whose treatment included an IDH1 peptide vaccine. The CDR3 loop is CASSLRDSYEQYF. CDR3 nucleotides: TGTGCCAGCAGCTTAAGGGACTCCTACGAGCAGTACTTC.